This record concerns one TCR beta chain sequence. Treatment meaning: preoperative locoregional IRX-2 cytokine immunotherapy. The CDR3 is 15 residues long. Trimming took 3 bases from V and 1 from J, leaving 13 bases between them. The germline V gene encodes CDR1 SGDLS and CDR2 YYNGEE. This sample stems from a study of preoperative IRX-2 immunotherapy in early breast cancer. TCRdb's copy holds only in-frame clones and misses some; the assay was immunoSEQ multiplex PCR. Of around 13,000 clones listed, just over 90% were seen once; the top ten hold roughly 29%. The origin of this receptor is a human donor with breast cancer. The V gene is TRBV9, the J gene TRBJ1-1, with no clear D. Collection took place from a patient treated with IRX-2 immunotherapy. The CDR3 region is CASSDRANSNTEAFF. For the CDR3, the DNA is TGTGCCAGCAGCGACAGAGCCAATTCGAACACTGAAGCTTTCTTT. Together with reference TRBV9 and TRBJ1-1, the CDR3 gives the full variable domain: DSGVTQTPKHLITATGQRVTLRCSPRSGDLSVYWYQQSLDQGLQFLIQYYNGEERAKGNILERFSAQQFPDLHSELNLSSLELGDSALYFCASSDRANSNTEAFFGQGTRLTVV.